This T cell receptor beta chain was sequenced for a study of blood T cell repertoires in COVID-19. This study enrolled people aged roughly 18 to 89 from about two dozen US geographic areas. Germline V gives CDR1 LNHDA, CDR2 SQIVND (reference sequence). With 9 bases removed from V and 3 bases from J, the gap between germline ends came to 14 bases. The CDR3 spans 14 residues. The assay was immunoSEQ multiplex PCR, and TCRdb's table has in-frame clones only and misses some. The profile covers about 400,000 clones, with roughly 90% appearing a single time and 1.5% to 2% taken by the ten largest. The V call is TRBV19, the J call TRBJ1-4; possible D gene TRBD1, 6 bases. This sequence originates from a woman younger than 45 who had recovered from COVID-19. The specimen was PBMCs or T cells enriched from blood (not recorded which). CDR3 sequence reads: CASTDRIANEKLFF. The CDR3 DNA is TGTGCCAGCACAGACAGGATCGCTAATGAAAAACTGTTTTTT.